This TCR beta chain is from a study of T cells after yellow fever vaccination. This clonotype has a handful of counts. Its antigen is not known. TCRdb redid the calling of the 5' RACE reads with MiXCR, one entry per CDR3 protein. The sample yields roughly 170,000 distinct CDR3 sequences, approximately 10% seen once. Whole-study results and caveats: The study noted that FACS-sorted repertoires could contain abundant clonotypes contaminating from the bulk population. Post-booster samples contained most primary-vaccination clones (approximately 96% CD4, about 90% CD8).

Germline loops: CDR1 KGHDR, CDR2 SFDVKD. The CDR3 runs 13 residues. The germline V and J ends were trimmed by 5 bases and 6 bases, with 13 bases remaining between them. This chain links TRBV24-1 with TRBJ2-7; no clear D gene. This TCR was sampled from a man younger than 30 who received the YFV17D yellow fever vaccine. The material sequenced was CD8+ T cells sorted from PBMCs, taken 45 days after the yellow fever booster vaccination. CDR3 residues: CATSAADGSEQYF. The CDR3 DNA reads as TGTGCCACCAGTGCCGCGGACGGTAGCGAGCAGTACTTC.